The entry below gives a single TCR beta chain sequence along with its context. Its antigen is unknown. Using unique molecular identifiers, the investigators prepared the TCRbeta library. MiXCR was run by TCRdb on the PCR reads, yielding one entry per CDR3 protein. Found here are 250,000 to 350,000 distinct CDR3 sequences, 23% of them singletons; the top ten hold 11%. The sample is drawn from a study of T-cell reconstitution after alpha-beta-depleted transplantation in children. The study, taken as a whole, reports: A year post-transplant, T-cell counts and diversity derived mostly from newly produced T cells.

Trimming took 1 base from V and 3 from J, leaving 5 bases between them. CDR3 length: 13 amino acids. The V gene's germline CDR1 is MGHRA and CDR2 YSYEKL. The J gene is TRBJ2-3, the V gene TRBV4-1; D ambiguous. The sequencing here drew on PBMCs, mostly from graft donor cells, taken 180 days after TCRalphabeta/CD19-depleted stem cell transplant. This sequence was found in a male patient under 18 who had a stem cell transplant for acute lymphoblastic leukemia, so the T cells may come from the graft donor. This CDR3 is CASSQVGTDTQYF. DNA for the CDR3: TGCGCCAGCAGCCAAGTAGGTACAGATACGCAGTATTTT.